This T cell receptor beta chain was sequenced for a study of CD8 T cells in ankylosing spondylitis. Of note for this clonotype: Its matching antigen is unknown.

Libraries of TCR beta came from quantitative 5'-RACE with molecular barcodes. From the 5' RACE reads, TCRdb called clonotypes with MiXCR, one entry per CDR3 protein. The table lists 500,000 to 550,000 distinct CDR3 sequences, more than 9.5% of them singletons, with under 7.5% in the top ten. Study conclusions and caveats: Within matched ankylosing spondylitis synovial fluid, disease-linked clones were reportedly significantly enriched. One TCR beta motif, made up of eight or nine highly homologous variants, appeared characteristic of ankylosing spondylitis blood. Clones linked to the disease showed a CD8+ phenotype. They occurred at relatively low frequencies in peripheral blood.

V was pared by 4 bases and J by 2 bases, with 11 bases between. CDR1 LNHDA and CDR2 SQIVND come from the germline V gene (reference sequence). The CDR3 covers 14 residues. The sequence was collected from a male donor with ankylosing spondylitis. This chain links TRBV19 with TRBJ1-2; D not resolved. The source material was blood, either unsorted or a sorted T cell fraction (not recorded which). CDR3 region: CASSTSRANYGYTF. DNA for the CDR3: TGTGCCAGTAGTACGTCGCGGGCCAACTATGGCTACACCTTC.